This T cell receptor beta chain was sequenced for a study of Ad26.COV2.S vaccination and SARS-CoV-2 variants. The CDR3 contains 13 residues. Per the germline V gene, CDR1 is SGHAT and CDR2 is FQNNGV. V was pared by 3 bases and J by 1 base, with 6 bases between. Libraries were prepared by immunoSEQ multiplex PCR; TCRdb keeps only in-frame clonotypes and omits some of them. Of some 350,000 clones listed, 92% are singletons. Here the sequenced sample was peripheral blood, taken after recovery from COVID-19. This receptor was identified in a human donor who had recovered from COVID-19. The chain uses TRBV11-2 and TRBJ1-1; D call uncertain. This chain's CDR3 is CASSFQPNTEAFF. DNA for the CDR3: TGTGCCAGCAGCTTCCAGCCGAACACTGAAGCTTTCTTT.